This TCR beta chain derives from a study of CD8 T cells in Susac syndrome. Study outcomes and limitations: The authors acknowledged that their TCR sequencing and HLA analysis involved a relatively small number of individuals.

Sequencing of TCR beta drew on CD8+ and CD4+ T cells from blood. Negative isolation yielded the CD8+ and CD4+ T cells, while FACS enriched the TEMRA cells. As concerns this clonotype: The antigen is unknown.

Reverse transcription used roughly 0.5 to 1 ug RNA and random hexamers. The CDR3 of TCR beta was amplified by immunoSEQ multiplex PCR across 54 Vbeta and 13 Jbeta. TCRdb passed the immunoSEQ multiplex PCR reads through MiXCR, listing each CDR3 protein once. The sample has 75,000 to 95,000 distinct CDR3 sequences; 90% to 95% are singletons. This clonotype was obtained from a human donor with multiple sclerosis. The material sequenced was CD8+ T cells from PBMCs.

The CDR3 region is CASSESSGGAGELFF. For the CDR3, the DNA is TGTGCCAGCAGTGAAAGTAGCGGGGGGGCCGGGGAGCTGTTTTTT. The V call is TRBV25-1, the J call TRBJ2-2; 11 bases align to TRBD2. V was pared by 2 bases and J by 6 bases, with 2 bases of the junction left unmatched. Germline CDR1 and CDR2: MGHDK and SYGVNS. The CDR3 sequence is 15 residues long.